The TCR beta chain described here comes from a study of spatial heterogeneity in lung cancer. Study overall: On average, each unique TCR and UMI combination appeared more than ten times in raw reads. Study findings and constraints: Blood carried ubiquitous expanded tumor TCRs more at resection than follow-up.

Time point here: sample taken at primary tumor resection. From tumor, nontumor lung or frozen PBMC, whole RNA was taken unsorted for sequencing. The donors, 70 to 80 patients with untreated early-stage non-small cell lung cancer, provided the samples. Every TCR cDNA molecule bore its own unique molecular identifier. TCRdb fed the 5' RACE reads into MiXCR, producing one record per CDR3 protein. Among about 36,000 distinct CDR3 sequences listed, 5.2% were seen once. In its sample, this clonotype was seen many times. What it binds is unknown. This sequence originates from a female donor with early-stage non-small cell lung cancer. The source was PBMCs, collected at surgery.

In DNA, the CDR3 is TGCAGCGCCGCGACAGGGGGCGTCGAGCAGTACTTC. It encodes CSAATGGVEQYF. This rearrangement joins TRBV29-1 to TRBJ2-7, with 10 nucleotides matching TRBD1. V trimming: 7 bases; J trimming: 6 bases; junction bases outside the gene matches: 6. Looked up from germline, CDR1 is SQVTM and CDR2 is ANQGSEA. The CDR3 has 12 amino acids.